This is a list of T cell receptor beta chains from one sample in a study of shared clonotypes between healthy human individuals. Measured with immunoSEQ multiplex PCR; TCRdb has only the in-frame clones, and not every one. Of more than 2 million clones listed, nearly 97% were seen once; the top ten hold roughly 0.13%. The sequenced sample consisted of naive CD4+ T cells sorted from blood. All receptors derive from a man between 18 and 35 years old in good health. Each CDR3 is given with its conserved first and last residue. Fields, in order: V gene, clone size, D gene, J gene, CDR3 protein, CDR3 DNA. The D gene is left open where the match is weak. Some rows have no size entry. The others give once, few or many, or a class for an expanded clone.

TRBV7-9	.	TRBD1	TRBJ1-1	CASSLIYPGTARNTEAFF	TGTGCCAGCAGCTTAATTTACCCGGGGACAGCTCGGAACACTGAAGCTTTCTTT
TRBV6-5	.	TRBD1	TRBJ2-7	CASSLDRGAYEQYF	TGTGCCAGCAGTTTGGACAGGGGGGCCTACGAGCAGTACTTC
TRBV2	.	.	TRBJ1-4	CASSELDSRNEKLFF	TGTGCCAGCAGTGAATTGGACAGTAGAAATGAAAAACTGTTTTTT
TRBV7-2	.	TRBD1	TRBJ1-1	CASSLQPTGYVDTEAFF	TGTGCCAGCAGCCTCCAACCGACAGGGTATGTTGACACTGAAGCTTTCTTT
TRBV10-3	.	.	TRBJ2-3	CAISLDRTDTQYF	TGTGCCATCAGTCTTGATCGCACAGATACGCAGTATTTT
TRBV5-4	.	.	TRBJ1-2	CASKGSSERYGYTF	TGTGCCAGCAAAGGGTCGTCAGAGCGGTATGGCTACACCTTC
TRBV5-4	once	.	TRBJ2-5	CASSLGRGETQYF	TGTGCCAGCAGCTTGGGTAGGGGAGAGACCCAGTACTTC
TRBV6-6	.	TRBD1	TRBJ1-4	CASSYKTGGGEKLFF	TGTGCCAGCAGTTACAAGACAGGGGGCGGGGAAAAACTGTTTTTT
TRBV4-3	once	.	TRBJ1-5	CASSQEKGSQPQHF	TGCGCCAGCAGCCAAGAGAAGGGTAGTCAGCCCCAGCATTTT
TRBV9	.	TRBD2	TRBJ2-1	CASSVGRSPSGSLDNEQFF	TGTGCCAGCAGCGTAGGGAGGTCGCCTAGCGGGAGTCTCGACAATGAGCAGTTCTTC
TRBV5-1	.	.	TRBJ2-2	CASSFGTNTGELFF	TGCGCCAGCAGCTTCGGCACGAACACCGGGGAGCTGTTTTTT
TRBV6-5	.	TRBD1	TRBJ1-1	CASSRGQGLNTEAFF	TGTGCCAGCAGTCGAGGACAGGGGCTAAACACTGAAGCTTTCTTT
TRBV5-4	.	TRBD2	TRBJ2-7	CASSLMSGGTYEQYF	TGTGCCAGCAGCTTGATGTCGGGGGGGACCTACGAGCAGTACTTC
TRBV2	.	TRBD1	TRBJ2-7	CASSRSGTGSYEQYF	TGTGCCAGCAGCCGTTCCGGGACAGGATCCTACGAGCAGTACTTC
TRBV9	.	.	TRBJ2-2	CASSVVIAGELFF	TGTGCCAGCAGCGTAGTTATAGCCGGGGAGCTGTTTTTT
TRBV6-1	.	.	TRBJ2-1	CASSEVGLGLGPYNEQFF	TGTGCCAGCAGTGAAGTGGGGCTCGGTCTCGGGCCCTACAATGAGCAGTTCTTC
TRBV19	.	.	TRBJ1-2	CASSINSYGYTF	TGTGCCAGTAGTATAAACAGCTATGGCTACACCTTC
TRBV6-1	.	TRBD1	TRBJ1-5	CASKRGLEDQPQHF	TGTGCCAGCAAGAGGGGGCTGGAGGATCAGCCCCAGCATTTT
TRBV4-1	.	.	TRBJ1-3	CASSPGVVSGNTIYF	TGCGCCAGCAGCCCCGGTGTCGTCTCTGGAAACACCATATATTTT
TRBV19	.	.	TRBJ1-4	CASRPRGGDEKLFF	TGTGCCAGTAGACCCCGGGGTGGGGATGAAAAACTGTTTTTT
TRBV6-1	.	.	TRBJ2-7	CASTGVNQFSYEQYF	TGTGCCAGCACAGGGGTTAACCAATTCTCCTACGAGCAGTACTTC
TRBV10-3	.	.	TRBJ1-5	CAISDDPREPQHF	TGTGCCATCAGTGATGATCCTCGGGAGCCCCAGCATTTT
TRBV5-1	.	TRBD2	TRBJ2-1	CASSLDGLAGNEQFF	TGCGCCAGCAGCTTGGATGGACTAGCTGGGAATGAGCAGTTCTTC
TRBV2	.	.	TRBJ2-2	CASSAEGITGELFF	TGTGCCAGCAGTGCCGAGGGTATCACCGGGGAGCTGTTTTTT
TRBV5-1	once	.	TRBJ2-1	CASSLVDGEQFF	TGCGCCAGCAGCTTGGTGGACGGGGAGCAGTTCTTC